A single sample gave rise to the 3 T cell receptor beta chains below, sequenced in a study of CD8 T cells in Susac syndrome. When the RNA was reverse transcribed, random hexamers were used with an input of about 0.45 to 1 ug. TCRdb analysed the immunoSEQ multiplex PCR reads with MiXCR anew, one entry per CDR3 protein. The repertoire includes 150,000 to 200,000 distinct CDR3 sequences, 90% to 95% of them detected once, and roughly 0.097% sits in the top ten. Specimen: CD4+ T cells from PBMCs. The receptors shown here come from a human donor with multiple sclerosis.

V gene TRBV6-2 or TRBV6-3 combines with J gene TRBJ1-5; D gene uncertain. The CDR3 totals 15 residues. V was cut by 5 bases and J by 7 bases, with 18 bases left in between. Germline-derived CDR1 and CDR2 are MNHEY and SVGEGT. CDR3 coding DNA: TGTGCCAGCAGTCCCCTGGACTCGGAGGGACAGCCCCAGCATTTT. Its translation is CASSPLDSEGQPQHF.

V is TRBV25-1 and J is TRBJ2-2; a possible D gene is TRBD1 (6 bases). V was shortened by 5 bases and J by 7 bases, with 11 bases between the two germline ends. The CDR3 is made up of 13 amino acids. In germline, CDR1 is MGHDK, CDR2 SYGVNS. CDR3 loop: CASSWTDNGELFF. CDR3 nucleotides: TGTGCCAGCAGTTGGACAGATAACGGGGAGCTGTTTTTT.

The V gene is TRBV28, the J gene TRBJ2-7, with D possibly matching TRBD1 (6 bases). Germline CDR1 and CDR2: MDHEN and SYDVKM. This CDR3 is 17 amino acids long. The V end lost 5 bases, the J end lost 5 bases, and 25 bases lay between the germline ends. The CDR3 coding sequence is TGTGCCAGCAGTACAAGGCAGCTCAGGGGATTTAGGAACGAGCAGTACTTC. Its translation is CASSTRQLRGFRNEQYF.